These 9 T cell receptor beta chains originate from one sample sequenced in a study of shared clonotypes between healthy human individuals. Sequencing used immunoSEQ multiplex PCR; TCRdb keeps in-frame clones, though not all of them. In the table there are approximately 2.3 million clones, more than 80% of which are singletons. Sequenced input: naive CD4+ T cells from PBMCs. Subset given: CD45RA+ positively selected. These receptors all stem from a man between 18 and 29 years old in good health. Some clones in this sample may be carry-over from other donors' samples.

The rearrangement uses TRBV7-9 and TRBJ2-1; TRBD2 aligns across 9 bases. CDR3 length: 15 residues. Trimming at V came to 1 base and at J to 8 bases, leaving 6 bases not matched to a gene. Per germline, CDR1 SEHNR and CDR2 FQNEAQ (reference sequence). The CDR3 loop is CASSLVAGGPHEQFF. The CDR3 DNA sequence: TGTGCCAGCAGCTTAGTGGCGGGAGGGCCTCATGAGCAGTTCTTC.

On this clone itself: Other DNA sequences in this sample translate to the same CDR3. The CDR3 region has the DNA TGTGCCAGCAGCTTGGCGGCTTATGGCTACACCTTC. Protein sequence: CASSLAAYGYTF. The chain carries TRBV5-4 and TRBJ1-2, with unresolved D. The CDR3 has 12 residues. Trimming cost V 0 bases and J 5 bases, with 5 bases left between them. The germline V gene has CDR1 SGHNT and CDR2 YYREEE (reference sequence).

The genes are TRBV18 and TRBJ2-4, with 11 bases matching TRBD1. CDR3 length equals 14 residues. The germline V gene has CDR1 KGHSH and CDR2 LQKENI. V lost 3 bases, J lost 9 bases, and 4 bases stayed unmatched. In DNA, the CDR3 is TGTGCCAGCTCACCGACGGGACAGGGGGGCATTCAGTACTTC. It translates to CASSPTGQGGIQYF.

CDR3 region: CASSPMRDEQYF. The CDR3 DNA follows: TGTGCCAGCAGTCCCATGCGGGACGAGCAGTACTTC. The chain employs TRBV28 and TRBJ2-7, with D possibly TRBD2 on 5 matching bases. Trimming left V 5 bases short and J 5 bases short, with 10 bases between. The length of the CDR3 is 12 residues. Germline CDR1 is MDHEN and CDR2 is SYDVKM.

On this clone: In the same sample, other DNA sequences code for this CDR3. This chain connects TRBV18 to TRBJ1-1; 9 bases line up with TRBD1. CDR3 length: 13 amino acids. Trimming at V came to 6 bases and at J to 4 bases, leaving 3 bases not matched to a gene. Germline CDR1 KGHSH, CDR2 LQKENI. The CDR3 DNA is TGTGCCAGCTCGTCGGACAGGGGCACTGAAGCTTTCTTT. Translating gives CASSSDRGTEAFF.

The chain employs TRBV7-9 and TRBJ2-1, with 7 bases identical to TRBD1. The trim removed 7 bases at V and 6 bases at J, leaving 12 bases unmatched. Germline V lookup: CDR1 SEHNR, CDR2 FQNEAQ (reference sequence). The CDR3 length is 15 residues. Written as DNA, the CDR3 is TGTGCCAGCATCCTCGACAGGGTCGAGCCCAATGAGCAGTTCTTC. It is translated as CASILDRVEPNEQFF.

The CDR3 here is CASSLGWIGELFF. The CDR3 DNA follows: TGTGCCAGCAGCTTGGGTTGGATCGGGGAGCTGTTTTTT. The chain joins TRBV5-4 to TRBJ2-2, with D hard to call. This CDR3 is 13 amino acids long. V shed 0 bases and J shed 7 bases, with 7 bases lying between them. Germline V gene data show CDR1 as SGHNT and CDR2 as YYREEE (reference sequence).

This sequence joins TRBV5-1 and TRBJ2-3, with 9 bases identical to TRBD2. CDR3 size: 16 residues. Germline V lookup: CDR1 SGHRS, CDR2 YFSETQ. After removal of 1 base from V and 5 bases from J, the junction contained 8 bases not matched to a gene. In nucleotides, the CDR3 is TGCGCCAGCAGCTTGCAGGCACTAGCGGGTAGAGATACGCAGTATTTT. Protein sequence: CASSLQALAGRDTQYF.

This chain uses TRBV9 with TRBJ2-6; 10 bases match TRBD1. V lost 2 bases to trimming and J lost 0 bases; unmatched junction nucleotides: 8. CDR3 size: 19 residues. Germline V gives CDR1 SGDLS, CDR2 YYNGEE. CDR3 protein: CASSVTGTGANSGANVLTF. The CDR3, as DNA: TGTGCCAGCAGCGTTACCGGGACAGGGGCCAACTCTGGGGCCAACGTCCTGACTTTC. The entire variable domain, with the rest obtained from reference TRBV9 and TRBJ2-6, is as follows: DSGVTQTPKHLITATGQRVTLRCSPRSGDLSVYWYQQSLDQGLQFLIQYYNGEERAKGNILERFSAQQFPDLHSELNLSSLELGDSALYFCASSVTGTGANSGANVLTFGAGSRLTVL.